The clone carrying this T cell receptor (beta chain) was seen only a few times. Its antigen is undetermined. This entry belongs to a study of cytomegalovirus exposure and HLA in healthy donors. The CDR3 loop spans 15 amino acids. PCR used 60 Vbeta primers and 13 Jbeta primers. Clones were read by immunoSEQ multiplex PCR, and TCRdb kept only the in-frame ones, dropping some. The top ten hold 0.9% to 1.2% of the sample, which has 150,000 to 200,000 clones, 80% to 85% seen once. Overall study findings and caveats: Prediction of most subjects' HLA-A and HLA-B alleles by TCR beta sequences was reportedly accurate. In a later analysis, the majority of CMV-associated beta chains seemingly showed HLA restriction.

The chain combines TRBV7-5 with TRBJ1-1. TRBV7-5 is an annotated pseudogene. This clonotype was sampled from a woman aged 40-49 years in good health and CMV-seronegative. Sequencing was performed on PBMCs. As DNA, the CDR3 is TGTGTCAGAAGCTTAGTGGTCCCGGGGAACACTGAAGCTTTCTTT. This gives the protein CVRSLVVPGNTEAFF.